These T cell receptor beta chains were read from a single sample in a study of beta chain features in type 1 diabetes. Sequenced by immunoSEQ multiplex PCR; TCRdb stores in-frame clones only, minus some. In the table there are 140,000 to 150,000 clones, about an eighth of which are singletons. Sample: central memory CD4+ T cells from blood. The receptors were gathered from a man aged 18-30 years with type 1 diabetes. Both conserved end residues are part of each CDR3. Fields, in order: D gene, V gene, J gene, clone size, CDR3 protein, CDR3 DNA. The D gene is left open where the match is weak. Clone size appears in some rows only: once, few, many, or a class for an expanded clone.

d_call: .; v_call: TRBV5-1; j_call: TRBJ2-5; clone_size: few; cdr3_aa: CASSLAAAGGETQYF; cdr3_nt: TGCGCCAGCAGCTTGGCCGCAGCGGGCGGGGAGACCCAGTACTTC
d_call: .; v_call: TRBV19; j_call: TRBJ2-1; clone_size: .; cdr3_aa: CASSIAPGRRSSYNEQFF; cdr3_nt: TGTGCCAGTAGTATTGCGCCGGGACGGAGGAGCTCCTACAATGAGCAGTTCTTC
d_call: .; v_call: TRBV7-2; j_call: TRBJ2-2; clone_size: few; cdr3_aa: CASSWGHGELFF; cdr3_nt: TGTGCCAGCAGCTGGGGACACGGGGAGCTGTTTTTT
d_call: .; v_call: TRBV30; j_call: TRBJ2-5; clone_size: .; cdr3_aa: CAWSWDSSKTQYF; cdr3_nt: TGTGCCTGGAGTTGGGATTCATCGAAGACCCAGTACTTC
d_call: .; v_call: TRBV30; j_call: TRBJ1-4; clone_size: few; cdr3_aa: CAWSVGRREKLFF; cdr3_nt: TGTGCCTGGAGTGTAGGGCGTAGGGAAAAACTGTTTTTT
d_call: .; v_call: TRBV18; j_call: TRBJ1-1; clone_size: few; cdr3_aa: CASSTMNTEAFF; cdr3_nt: TGTGCCAGCTCGACGATGAACACTGAAGCTTTCTTT
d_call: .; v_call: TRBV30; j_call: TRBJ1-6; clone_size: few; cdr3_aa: CAWGRADTRPLHF; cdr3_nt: TGTGCCTGGGGACGGGCTGACACCAGGCCCCTCCACTTT
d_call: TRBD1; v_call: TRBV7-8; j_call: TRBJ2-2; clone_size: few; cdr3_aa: CASSLDPTGSNTGELFF; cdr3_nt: TGTGCCAGCAGCTTAGATCCGACAGGGTCGAACACCGGGGAGCTGTTTTTT
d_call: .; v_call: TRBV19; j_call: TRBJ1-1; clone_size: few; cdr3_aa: CASSMMGRNTEAFF; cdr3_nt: TGTGCCAGTAGTATGATGGGTCGGAACACTGAAGCTTTCTTT
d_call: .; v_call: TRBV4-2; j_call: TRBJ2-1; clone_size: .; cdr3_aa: CASSQDLSAGSSYNEQFF; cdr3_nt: TGTGCCAGCAGCCAAGATCTATCCGCAGGGAGCTCCTACAATGAGCAGTTCTTC
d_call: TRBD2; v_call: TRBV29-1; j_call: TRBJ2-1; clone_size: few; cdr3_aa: CSVEALAGTQFF; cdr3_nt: TGCAGCGTTGAAGCTCTAGCGGGGACTCAGTTCTTC
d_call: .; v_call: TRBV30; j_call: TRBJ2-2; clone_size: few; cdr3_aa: CAWRVTVGELFF; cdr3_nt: TGTGCCTGGAGGGTAACGGTCGGGGAGCTGTTTTTT
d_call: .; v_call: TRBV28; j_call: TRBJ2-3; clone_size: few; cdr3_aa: CASSFGGQGTDTQYF; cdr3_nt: TGTGCCAGCAGTTTTGGCGGGCAGGGTACAGATACGCAGTATTTT
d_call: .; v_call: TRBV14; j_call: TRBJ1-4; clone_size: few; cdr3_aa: CASSPGQNNEKLFF; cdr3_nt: TGTGCCAGCAGCCCTGGACAGAATAATGAAAAACTGTTTTTT
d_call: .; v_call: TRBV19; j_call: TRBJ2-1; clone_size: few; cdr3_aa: CASGQPSSYNEQFF; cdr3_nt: TGTGCCAGTGGACAGCCGAGCTCCTACAATGAGCAGTTCTTC
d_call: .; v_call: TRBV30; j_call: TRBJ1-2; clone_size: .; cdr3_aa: CAWSVTGTNYGYTF; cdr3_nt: TGTGCCTGGAGTGTAACCGGGACTAACTATGGCTACACCTTC